A single sample is the source of the 12 T cell receptor beta chains below, sequenced in a study of sequential checkpoint blockade in melanoma. Sequenced by immunoSEQ multiplex PCR; TCRdb stores in-frame clones only, minus some. The sample carries around 18,000 clones, approximately 69% recorded once. Regarding treatment: randomized to nivolumab then ipilimumab (arm A) or the reverse (arm B). This specimen was CD8+ T cells sorted from blood (inferred from file names), taken from a patient given nivolumab and ipilimumab in sequence. These receptor sequences come from a human donor with melanoma.

This clone has a handful of counts. The rearrangement joins TRBV6-7 to TRBJ1-1, with 8 bases lining up with TRBD1. TRBV6-7 is labeled an ORF, and its function is uncertain. Trimming removed 2 bases from V and 2 bases from J; junction bases left unmatched: 13. The CDR3 has 18 residues. The CDR3 DNA is TGTGCCAGCAGTTACGGCGGGCCAGGGGGCGGTGTTAACACTGAAGCTTTCTTT. Residues: CASSYGGPGGGVNTEAFF.

This clone has just a few counts. V usage is TRBV4-2 and J usage is TRBJ1-1, with D tentatively TRBD1 (5 bases). The V end was cut by 0 bases, the J end by 8 bases, with 16 bases between. The germline V gene encodes CDR1 LGHNA and CDR2 YNFKEQ. This CDR3 region has 15 residues. This CDR3 reads CASSQEGSPGGEAFF. CDR3 nucleotides: TGTGCCAGCAGCCAAGAGGGCTCCCCGGGGGGGGAAGCTTTCTTT.

This clone has a single count. The chain carries TRBV7-9 and TRBJ1-5; 7 bases are shared with TRBD1. The CDR3 sequence is 16 residues long. Looked up from germline, CDR1 is SEHNR and CDR2 is FQNEAQ (reference sequence). V lost 5 bases and J lost 7; bases outside the gene matches: 14. Here the CDR3 DNA reads TGTGCCAGCAGCGTAAGAAGGGGGACAGTGGAGCAGCCCCAGCATTTT. It yields the protein CASSVRRGTVEQPQHF.

V usage is TRBV7-9 and J usage is TRBJ2-3; 14 bases are a match to TRBD2. CDR3 length: 18 residues. V lost 4 bases and J lost 1; bases outside the gene matches: 7. CDR1 SEHNR and CDR2 FQNEAQ come from the germline V gene (reference sequence). CDR3 sequence (DNA): TGTGCCAGCAGCTCCGGGACTAGCGGGGGTCGCGGCACAGATACGCAGTATTTT. Amino acid sequence: CASSSGTSGGRGTDTQYF.

The V gene is TRBV9, the J gene TRBJ1-2; weak D call: TRBD1 (5 bases). The ends were cut back, 1 base at V and 6 bases at J, with 7 bases in the middle. This CDR3 has 12 residues. Germline-derived CDR1 and CDR2 are SGDLS and YYNGEE. CDR3 sequence reads: CASSVPGDGYTF. CDR3 coding DNA: TGTGCCAGCAGCGTACCGGGGGATGGCTACACCTTC.

CDR3 nucleotides: TGTGCCAGCAGCCTATCTTGGGGACAGGGTGACGAGCAGTACTTC. It encodes CASSLSWGQGDEQYF. This chain uses TRBV5-5 with TRBJ2-7, with 9 positions matching TRBD1. The junction had 10 bases not matched to a gene; V was cut back by 4 bases and J by 5 bases. Germline assignment: CDR1 SGHKS and CDR2 YYEKEE (reference sequence). The CDR3 runs to 15 residues.

This clone has just one count. The V gene is TRBV19, the J gene TRBJ1-2, with D possibly TRBD1 on 6 matching bases. This CDR3 is 15 amino acids long. The germline CDR1 and CDR2 sequences are LNHDA and SQIVND (reference sequence). V lost 0 bases and J 0 bases, leaving 8 bases between the germline ends. CDR3 loop: CASSIDGQPNYGYTF. The CDR3 coding sequence is TGTGCCAGTAGTATAGATGGACAGCCTAACTATGGCTACACCTTC.

V and J are TRBV4-3 and TRBJ1-4, with a weak D call TRBD1 (5 bases). Trimming pared 1 base from V and 8 bases from J, leaving 20 bases between. The CDR3 contains 17 residues. Germline assignment: CDR1 LGHNA and CDR2 YSLEER. CDR3 coding DNA: TGCGCCAGCAGCCAAGGCGCCCAGCTAGGGGCGGACGAAAAACTGTTTTTT. It specifies CASSQGAQLGADEKLFF.

The chain has TRBV7-8 and TRBJ2-7; D uncertain. The V gene lost 4 bases and the J gene lost 0 bases, with 13 bases spanning the gap. CDR1 SGHVS and CDR2 FQNEAQ come from the germline V gene. This CDR3 has 15 residues. The DNA of the CDR3 is TGTGCCAGCAGCTCCCTCCCCCCTCCCTCCTACGAGCAGTACTTC. This codes for CASSSLPPPSYEQYF.

This clone was picked up a small number of times. The chain combines TRBV5-6 with TRBJ2-5; D is perhaps TRBD2 (6 bases). The ends were cut back, 4 bases at V and 5 bases at J, with 15 bases in the middle. Germline CDR1 SGHDT, CDR2 YYEEEE. The CDR3 runs to 14 residues. The CDR3 sequence is CASSLGTLRETQYF. CDR3 nucleotide sequence: TGTGCCAGCAGCCTCGGGACTTTAAGGGAGACCCAGTACTTC.

The rearrangement uses TRBV4-1 and TRBJ2-1; a possible D gene is TRBD2 (6 bases). The CDR3 sequence is 16 residues long. Germline CDR1 is MGHRA and CDR2 is YSYEKL. V was cut by 2 bases and J by 1 base, with 12 bases left in between. In DNA form, the CDR3 reads TGCGCCAGCAGCCAAAGACTAGACAATTCCTACAATGAGCAGTTCTTC. This gives the protein CASSQRLDNSYNEQFF.

This rearrangement joins TRBV4-2 to TRBJ1-3, with TRBD1 as a possible D gene (6 bases). Germline V lookup: CDR1 LGHNA, CDR2 YNFKEQ. The CDR3 length is 15 residues. Trimming shortened V by 3 bases and J by 2 bases, and 11 bases separated the two germline ends. The CDR3 loop is CASSQARGAGNTIYF. CDR3 coding DNA: TGTGCCAGCAGCCAGGCCAGGGGCGCTGGAAACACCATATATTTT.